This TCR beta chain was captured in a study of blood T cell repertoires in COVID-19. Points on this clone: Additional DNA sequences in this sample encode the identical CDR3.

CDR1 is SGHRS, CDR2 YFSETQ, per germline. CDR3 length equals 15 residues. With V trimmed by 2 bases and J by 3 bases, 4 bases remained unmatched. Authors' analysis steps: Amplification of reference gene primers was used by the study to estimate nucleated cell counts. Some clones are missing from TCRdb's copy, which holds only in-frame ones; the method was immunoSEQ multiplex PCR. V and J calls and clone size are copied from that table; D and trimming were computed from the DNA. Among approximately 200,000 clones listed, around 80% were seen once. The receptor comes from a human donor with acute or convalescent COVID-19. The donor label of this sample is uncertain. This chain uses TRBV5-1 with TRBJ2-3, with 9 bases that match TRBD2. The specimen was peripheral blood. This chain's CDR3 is CASSLAGGVTDTQYF. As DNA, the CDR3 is TGCGCCAGCAGCTTAGCGGGAGGTGTTACAGATACGCAGTATTTT.